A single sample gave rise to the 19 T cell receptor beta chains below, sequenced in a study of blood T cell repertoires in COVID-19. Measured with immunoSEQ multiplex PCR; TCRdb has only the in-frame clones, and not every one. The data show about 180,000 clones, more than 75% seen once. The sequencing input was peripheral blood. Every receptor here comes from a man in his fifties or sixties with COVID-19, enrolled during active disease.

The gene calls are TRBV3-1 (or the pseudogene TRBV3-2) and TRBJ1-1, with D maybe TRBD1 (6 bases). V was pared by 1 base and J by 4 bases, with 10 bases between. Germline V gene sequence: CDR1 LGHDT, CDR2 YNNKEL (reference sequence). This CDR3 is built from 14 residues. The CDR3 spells CASSQAGEGTEAFF. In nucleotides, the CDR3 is TGTGCCAGCAGCCAAGCAGGGGAGGGCACTGAAGCTTTCTTT.

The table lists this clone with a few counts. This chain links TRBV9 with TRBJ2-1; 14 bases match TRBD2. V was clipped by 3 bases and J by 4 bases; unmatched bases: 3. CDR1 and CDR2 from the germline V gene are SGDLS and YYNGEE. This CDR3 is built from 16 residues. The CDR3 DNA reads TGTGCCAGCAGCGGCGGGACTAGCGGGGGTTACAATGAGCAGTTCTTC. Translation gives CASSGGTSGGYNEQFF.

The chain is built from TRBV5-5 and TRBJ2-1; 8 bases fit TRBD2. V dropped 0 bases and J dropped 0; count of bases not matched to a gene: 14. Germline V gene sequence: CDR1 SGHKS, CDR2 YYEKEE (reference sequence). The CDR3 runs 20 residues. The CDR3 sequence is CASSLGSFDSGVSSYNEQFF. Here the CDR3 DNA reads TGTGCCAGCAGCTTGGGGTCATTTGATAGCGGGGTAAGCTCCTACAATGAGCAGTTCTTC.

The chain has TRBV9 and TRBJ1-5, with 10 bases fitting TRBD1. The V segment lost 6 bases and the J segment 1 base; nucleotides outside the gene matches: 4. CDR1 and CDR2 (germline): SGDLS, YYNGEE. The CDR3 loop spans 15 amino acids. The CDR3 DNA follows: TGTGCCAGCACTAGGGGACAGGGGAGCAATCAGCCCCAGCATTTT. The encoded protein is CASTRGQGSNQPQHF.

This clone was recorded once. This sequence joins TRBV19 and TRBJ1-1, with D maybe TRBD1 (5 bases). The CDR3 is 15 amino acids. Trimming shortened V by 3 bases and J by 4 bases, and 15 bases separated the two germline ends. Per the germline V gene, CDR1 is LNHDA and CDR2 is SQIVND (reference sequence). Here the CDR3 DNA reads TGTGCCAGTAGTATCGGAAACCTCGGGGGCACTGAAGCTTTCTTT. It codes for CASSIGNLGGTEAFF.

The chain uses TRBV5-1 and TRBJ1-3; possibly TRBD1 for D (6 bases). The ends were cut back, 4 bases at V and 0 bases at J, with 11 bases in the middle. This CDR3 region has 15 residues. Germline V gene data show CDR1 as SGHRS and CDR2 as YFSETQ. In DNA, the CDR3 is TGCGCCAGCAGCCGAGGGGACAACTCTGGAAACACCATATATTTT. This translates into CASSRGDNSGNTIYF.

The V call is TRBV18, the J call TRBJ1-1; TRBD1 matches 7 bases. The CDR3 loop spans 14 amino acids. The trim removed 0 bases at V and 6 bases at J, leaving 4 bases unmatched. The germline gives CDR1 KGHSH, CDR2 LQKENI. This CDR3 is CASSPPGGGSEAFF. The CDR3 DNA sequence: TGTGCCAGCTCACCACCAGGGGGCGGCTCTGAAGCTTTCTTT.

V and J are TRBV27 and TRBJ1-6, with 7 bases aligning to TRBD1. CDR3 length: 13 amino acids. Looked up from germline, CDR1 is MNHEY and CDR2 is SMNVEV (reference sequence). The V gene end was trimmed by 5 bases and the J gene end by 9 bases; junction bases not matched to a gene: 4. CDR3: CASSPRDSSPLHF. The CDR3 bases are TGTGCCAGCAGTCCGAGGGACAGTTCACCCCTCCACTTT.

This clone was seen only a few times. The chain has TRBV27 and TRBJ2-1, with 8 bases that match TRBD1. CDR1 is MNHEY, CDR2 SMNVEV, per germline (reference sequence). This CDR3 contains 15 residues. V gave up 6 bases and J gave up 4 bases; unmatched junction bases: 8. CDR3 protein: CASSTYRDRYNEQFF. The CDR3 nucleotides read TGTGCCAGCAGCACCTACCGGGACAGGTACAATGAGCAGTTCTTC.

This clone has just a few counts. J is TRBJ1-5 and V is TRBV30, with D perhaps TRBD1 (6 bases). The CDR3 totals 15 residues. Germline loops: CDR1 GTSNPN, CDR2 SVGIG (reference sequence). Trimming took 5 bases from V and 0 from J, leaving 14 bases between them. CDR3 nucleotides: TGTGCCTGGGGGAGGGGGGGGAGTAGCAATCAGCCCCAGCATTTT. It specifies CAWGRGGSSNQPQHF.

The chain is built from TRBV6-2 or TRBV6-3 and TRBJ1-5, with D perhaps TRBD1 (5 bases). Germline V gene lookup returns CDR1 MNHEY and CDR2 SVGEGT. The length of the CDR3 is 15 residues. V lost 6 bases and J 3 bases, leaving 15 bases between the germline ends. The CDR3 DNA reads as TGTGCCAGCAGCTATACGGGGGTTGTCAATCAGCCCCAGCATTTT. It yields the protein CASSYTGVVNQPQHF.

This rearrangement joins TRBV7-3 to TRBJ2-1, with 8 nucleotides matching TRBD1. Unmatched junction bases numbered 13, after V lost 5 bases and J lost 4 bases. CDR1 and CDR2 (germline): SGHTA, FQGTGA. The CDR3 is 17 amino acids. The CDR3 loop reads CASSTQAGTGPYNEQFF. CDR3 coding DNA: TGTGCCAGCAGCACCCAAGCCGGGACAGGACCTTACAATGAGCAGTTCTTC.

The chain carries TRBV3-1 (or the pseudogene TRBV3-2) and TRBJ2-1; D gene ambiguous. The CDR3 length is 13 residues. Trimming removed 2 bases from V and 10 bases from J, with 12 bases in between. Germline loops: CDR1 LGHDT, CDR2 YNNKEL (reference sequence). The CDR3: CASSQSQLKEQFF. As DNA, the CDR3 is TGTGCCAGCAGCCAAAGCCAATTGAAGGAGCAGTTCTTC.

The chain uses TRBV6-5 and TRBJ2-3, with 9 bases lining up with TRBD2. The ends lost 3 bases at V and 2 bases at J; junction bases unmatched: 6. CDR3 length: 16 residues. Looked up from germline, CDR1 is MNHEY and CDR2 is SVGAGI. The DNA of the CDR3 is TGTGCCAGCAGTTATTTAGCGGGAGCATCCACAGATACGCAGTATTTT. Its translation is CASSYLAGASTDTQYF.

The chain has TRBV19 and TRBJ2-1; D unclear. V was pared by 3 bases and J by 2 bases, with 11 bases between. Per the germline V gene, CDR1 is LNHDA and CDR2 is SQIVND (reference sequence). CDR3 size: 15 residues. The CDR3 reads CASSIPGGPYNEQFF. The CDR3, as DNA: TGTGCCAGTAGTATCCCGGGTGGTCCCTACAATGAGCAGTTCTTC.

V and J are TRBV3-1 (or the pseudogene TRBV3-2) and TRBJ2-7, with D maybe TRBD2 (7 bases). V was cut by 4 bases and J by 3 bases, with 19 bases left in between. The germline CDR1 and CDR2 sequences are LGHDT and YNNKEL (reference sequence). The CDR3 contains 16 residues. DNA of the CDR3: TGTGCCAGCAGCCCGAAGGGGGTAGCGGGCCTCTACGAGCAGTACTTC. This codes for CASSPKGVAGLYEQYF.

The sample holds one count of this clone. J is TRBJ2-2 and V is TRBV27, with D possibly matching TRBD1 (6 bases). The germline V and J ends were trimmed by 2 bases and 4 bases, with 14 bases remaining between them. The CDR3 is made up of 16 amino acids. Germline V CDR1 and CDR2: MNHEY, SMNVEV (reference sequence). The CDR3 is CASSLRAGVGTGELFF. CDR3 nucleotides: TGTGCCAGCAGTTTACGGGCAGGGGTCGGCACCGGGGAGCTGTTTTTT.

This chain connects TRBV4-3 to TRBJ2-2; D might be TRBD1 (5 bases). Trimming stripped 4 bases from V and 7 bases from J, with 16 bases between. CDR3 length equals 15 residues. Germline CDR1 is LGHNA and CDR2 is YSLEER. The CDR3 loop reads CASSPHPQGGGELFF. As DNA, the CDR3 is TGCGCCAGCAGCCCCCACCCCCAGGGTGGCGGGGAGCTGTTTTTT.

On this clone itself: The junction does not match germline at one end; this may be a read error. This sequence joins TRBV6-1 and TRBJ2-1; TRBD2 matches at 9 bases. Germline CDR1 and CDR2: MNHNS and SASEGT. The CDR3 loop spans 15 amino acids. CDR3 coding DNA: TGTGCCAGCAGTGAAGCGGGTCGGCGGGGGGGTGAGGAGTTCTTC. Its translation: CASSEAGRRGGEEFF.